Listed here are 10 T cell receptor beta chains from one sample, sequenced in a study of vaccination and CD4 T cells after COVID-19. No antigen has been assigned to these receptors. With the Oncomine TCR Beta short-read assay, DNA from cultured CD4+ T cells was sequenced. Each CDR3 protein is one row after TCRdb ran MiXCR on the PCR reads. The sample has roughly 28,000 distinct CDR3 sequences; 41% are singletons. The time point denotes: late sampling 161 to 241 days after vaccination in a few convalescent patients. Treatment meaning: approximately nine-day PBMC culture with coronavirus spike peptide pools or control peptides (ViraFEST assay). The sequencing here drew on CD4+ T cells from blood, cultured in vitro, taken about 7 months after SARS-CoV-2 vaccination. The receptors originated from a human donor who had recovered from COVID-19.

This clonotype was seen more than once but under ten times. This chain joins TRBV25-1 and TRBJ2-5; 7 positions match TRBD2. V was clipped by 5 bases and J by 1 base; unmatched bases: 10. This CDR3 spans 16 amino acids. CDR1 and CDR2 from the germline V gene are MGHDK and SYGVNS. This chain's CDR3 is CASSTPVASGQETQYF. The DNA of the CDR3 is TGTGCCAGCAGTACCCCTGTGGCTAGCGGCCAAGAGACCCAGTACTTC.

This sequence joins TRBV7-2 and TRBJ2-1; perhaps TRBD1 as D (5 bases). The germline gives CDR1 SGHTA, CDR2 FQGNSA. V lost 1 base, J lost 11 bases, and 15 bases lay in between. The CDR3 runs 14 residues. The CDR3 reads CASSLEQASGKQFF. The CDR3 nucleotides are TGTGCCAGCAGCTTAGAACAGGCCTCGGGTAAGCAGTTCTTC.

This chain links TRBV19 with TRBJ2-3; maybe TRBD1 (5 bases). The germline CDR1 and CDR2 sequences are LNHDA and SQIVND (reference sequence). The CDR3 has 12 amino acids. Deletions cut 3 bases from V and 11 bases from J, with 12 bases between. The chain's CDR3 is CASSIDSAQQYF. The DNA of the CDR3 is TGTGCCAGTAGTATCGACAGTGCGCAGCAGTATTTT.

CDR3: CASIRLERSTDTQYF. In DNA, the CDR3 is TGTGCCAGCATCCGACTTGAGCGGAGCACAGATACGCAGTATTTT. This rearrangement joins TRBV6-1 to TRBJ2-3, with D possibly TRBD2 on 5 matching bases. Germline V gives CDR1 MNHNS, CDR2 SASEGT. The CDR3 is 15 amino acids. Trimming cost V 7 bases and J 0 bases, with 14 bases left between them.

This clonotype was seen more than once but under ten times. The chain combines TRBV27 with TRBJ2-5; D remains ambiguous. V dropped 2 bases and J dropped 4 bases, with 8 bases sitting between them. Germline V CDR1 and CDR2: MNHEY, SMNVEV (reference sequence). The length of the CDR3 is 13 residues. The CDR3 sequence: CASSLRPGETQYF. The DNA for the CDR3 is TGTGCCAGCAGTTTACGACCGGGAGAGACCCAGTACTTC.

This clonotype was observed a few times. The chain carries TRBV15 and TRBJ2-7; TRBD1 is a possible D gene (5 bases). V lost 5 bases to trimming and J lost 3 bases, with 17 bases between them. This CDR3 is 15 amino acids long. CDR1 and CDR2 from the germline V gene are LNHNV and YYDKDF (reference sequence). CDR3 nucleotide sequence: TGTGCCACCAGCGACATGAAGGACACAAACTACGAGCAGTACTTC. It is translated as CATSDMKDTNYEQYF.

This chain uses TRBV2 with TRBJ2-5, with unresolved D. The CDR3 sequence is 11 residues long. The germline CDR1 and CDR2 sequences are SNHLY and FYNNEI. V lost 6 bases and J lost 5, with 7 bases in between. DNA of the CDR3: TGTGCCAGCAGCTCAAAGGAGACCCAGTACTTC. Protein sequence: CASSSKETQYF.

This clonotype has a handful of counts. The V call is TRBV7-9, the J call TRBJ2-7; D gene uncertain. The CDR3 has 17 residues. V was pared by 4 bases and J by 0 bases, with 19 bases between. Germline V lookup: CDR1 SEHNR, CDR2 FQNEAQ (reference sequence). The DNA of the CDR3 is TGTGCCAGCAGCTCCGCCCCGGGTAGGCCGAACTCCTACGAGCAGTACTTC. Translating it yields CASSSAPGRPNSYEQYF. The entire variable domain, with the rest obtained from reference TRBV7-9 and TRBJ2-7, is as follows: DTGVSQNPRHKITKRGQNVTFRCDPISEHNRLYWYRQTLGQGPEFLTYFQNEAQLEKSRLLSDRFSAERPKGSFSTLEIQRTEQGDSAMYLCASSSAPGRPNSYEQYFGPGTRLTVT.

The rearrangement joins TRBV6-1 to TRBJ2-7; D unresolved. The CDR3 length is 15 residues. From germline, CDR1 is MNHNS and CDR2 SASEGT. Trimming removed 5 bases at V and 1 base at J, with 15 bases between. The DNA for the CDR3 is TGTGCCAGCAGTCGACCCGGACGGCAATCCTACGAGCAGTACTTC. This sequence encodes CASSRPGRQSYEQYF.

The V call is TRBV20-1, the J call TRBJ2-7, with 7 bases matching TRBD2. Trimming removed 5 bases from V and 6 bases from J; junction bases left unmatched: 16. This CDR3 is 15 amino acids long. The germline gives CDR1 DFQATT, CDR2 SNEGSKA (reference sequence). The DNA of the CDR3 is TGCAGTGCTCTGGGTGGACTAGTGGGCAGGGTCGAGCAGTACTTC. Amino acids: CSALGGLVGRVEQYF.